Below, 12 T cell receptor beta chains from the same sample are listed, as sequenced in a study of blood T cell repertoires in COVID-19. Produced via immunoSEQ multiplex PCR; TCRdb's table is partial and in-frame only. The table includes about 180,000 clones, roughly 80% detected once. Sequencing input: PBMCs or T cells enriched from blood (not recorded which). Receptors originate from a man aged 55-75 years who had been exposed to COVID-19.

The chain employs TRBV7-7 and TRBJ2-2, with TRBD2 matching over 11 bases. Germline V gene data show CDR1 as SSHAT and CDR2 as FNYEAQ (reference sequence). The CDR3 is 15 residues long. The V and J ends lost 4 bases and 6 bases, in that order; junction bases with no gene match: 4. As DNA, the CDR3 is TGTGCCAGCAGCTGGGGGACTAGCGGCGCCGGGGAGCTGTTTTTT. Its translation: CASSWGTSGAGELFF.

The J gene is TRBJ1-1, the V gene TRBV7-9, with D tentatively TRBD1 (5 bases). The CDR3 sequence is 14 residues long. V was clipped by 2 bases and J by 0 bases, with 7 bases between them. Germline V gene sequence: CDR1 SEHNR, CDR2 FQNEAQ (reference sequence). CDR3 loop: CASSLRGLNTEAFF. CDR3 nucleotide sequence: TGTGCCAGCAGCTTAAGGGGATTGAACACTGAAGCTTTCTTT.

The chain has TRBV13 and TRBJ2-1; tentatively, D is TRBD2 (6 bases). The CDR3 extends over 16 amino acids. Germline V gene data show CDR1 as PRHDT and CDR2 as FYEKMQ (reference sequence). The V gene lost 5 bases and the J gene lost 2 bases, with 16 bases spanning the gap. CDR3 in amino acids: CASSPWGGGAYNEQFF. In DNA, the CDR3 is TGTGCCAGCAGCCCCTGGGGCGGCGGGGCCTACAATGAGCAGTTCTTC.

The CDR3 nucleotides read TGTGCCAGTGGACAGAACTTTTACGAGCAGTACTTC. This codes for CASGQNFYEQYF. The chain is built from TRBV19 and TRBJ2-7; D perhaps matches TRBD1 (6 bases). Germline V gives CDR1 LNHDA, CDR2 SQIVND (reference sequence). V was cut by 8 bases and J by 4 bases, with 12 bases left in between. This CDR3 is 12 amino acids long.

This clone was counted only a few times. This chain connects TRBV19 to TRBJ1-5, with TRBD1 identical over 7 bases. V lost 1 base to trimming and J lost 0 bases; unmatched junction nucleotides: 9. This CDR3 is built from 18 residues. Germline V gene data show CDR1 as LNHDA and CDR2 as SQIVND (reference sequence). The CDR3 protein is CASSIGGQDTNSNQPQHF. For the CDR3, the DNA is TGTGCCAGTAGTATAGGCGGACAGGACACGAATAGCAATCAGCCCCAGCATTTT.

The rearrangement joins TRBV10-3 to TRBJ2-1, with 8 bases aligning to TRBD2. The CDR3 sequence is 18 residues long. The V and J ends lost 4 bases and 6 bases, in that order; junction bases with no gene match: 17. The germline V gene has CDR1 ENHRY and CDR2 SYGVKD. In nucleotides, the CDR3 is TGTGCCATCAGTGGCTCCCCCACCGGGGGGGCAGATCCCAATGAGCAGTTCTTC. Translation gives CAISGSPTGGADPNEQFF.

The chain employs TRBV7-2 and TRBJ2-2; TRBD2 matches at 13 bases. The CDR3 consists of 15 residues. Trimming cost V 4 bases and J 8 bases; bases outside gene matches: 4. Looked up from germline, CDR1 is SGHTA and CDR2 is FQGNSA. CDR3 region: CASSSGLAGAGELFF. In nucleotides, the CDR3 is TGTGCCAGCAGCTCCGGACTAGCGGGAGCAGGGGAGCTGTTTTTT.

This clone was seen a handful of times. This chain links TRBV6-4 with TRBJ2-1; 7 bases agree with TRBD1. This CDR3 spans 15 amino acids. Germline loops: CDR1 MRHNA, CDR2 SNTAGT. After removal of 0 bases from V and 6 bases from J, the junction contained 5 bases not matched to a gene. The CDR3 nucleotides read TGTGCCAGCAGTGACTCCCTGGGACAGTTCAATGAGCAGTTCTTC. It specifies CASSDSLGQFNEQFF.

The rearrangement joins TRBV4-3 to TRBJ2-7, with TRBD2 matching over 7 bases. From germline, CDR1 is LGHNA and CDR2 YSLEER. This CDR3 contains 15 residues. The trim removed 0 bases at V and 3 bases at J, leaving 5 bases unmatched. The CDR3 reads CASSQEGRGYYEQYF. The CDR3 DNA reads TGCGCCAGCAGCCAAGAAGGGAGGGGTTACTACGAGCAGTACTTC.

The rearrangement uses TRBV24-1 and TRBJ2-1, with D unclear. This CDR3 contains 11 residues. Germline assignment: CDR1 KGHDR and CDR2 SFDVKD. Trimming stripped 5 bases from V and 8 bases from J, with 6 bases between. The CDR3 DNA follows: TGTGCCACCAGTGTACTACATGAGCAGTTCTTC. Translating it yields CATSVLHEQFF.

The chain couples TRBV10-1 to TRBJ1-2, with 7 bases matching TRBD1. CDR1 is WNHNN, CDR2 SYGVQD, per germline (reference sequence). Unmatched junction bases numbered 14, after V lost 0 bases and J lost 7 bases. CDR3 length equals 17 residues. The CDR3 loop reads CASSESKNPDRAGGYTF. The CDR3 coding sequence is TGCGCCAGCAGTGAGTCGAAAAACCCCGACAGGGCCGGTGGCTACACCTTC.

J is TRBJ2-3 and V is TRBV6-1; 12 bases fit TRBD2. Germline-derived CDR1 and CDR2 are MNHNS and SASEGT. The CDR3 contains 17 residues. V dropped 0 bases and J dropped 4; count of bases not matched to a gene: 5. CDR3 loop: CASSEAKGLAGADTQYF. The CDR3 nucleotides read TGTGCCAGCAGTGAAGCTAAGGGACTAGCGGGTGCAGATACGCAGTATTTT.